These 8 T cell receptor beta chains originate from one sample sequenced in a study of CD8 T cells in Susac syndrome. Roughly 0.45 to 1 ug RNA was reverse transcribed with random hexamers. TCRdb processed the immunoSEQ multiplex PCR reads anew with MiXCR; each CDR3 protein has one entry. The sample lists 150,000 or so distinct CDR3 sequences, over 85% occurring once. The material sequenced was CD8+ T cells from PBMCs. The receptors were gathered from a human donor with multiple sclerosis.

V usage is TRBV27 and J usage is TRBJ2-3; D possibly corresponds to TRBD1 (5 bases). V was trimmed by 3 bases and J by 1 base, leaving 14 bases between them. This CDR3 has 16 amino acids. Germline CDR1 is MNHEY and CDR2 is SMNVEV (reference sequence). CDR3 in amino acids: CASSLGPGVRTDTQYF. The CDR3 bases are TGTGCCAGCAGTTTGGGGCCTGGGGTCCGCACAGATACGCAGTATTTT.

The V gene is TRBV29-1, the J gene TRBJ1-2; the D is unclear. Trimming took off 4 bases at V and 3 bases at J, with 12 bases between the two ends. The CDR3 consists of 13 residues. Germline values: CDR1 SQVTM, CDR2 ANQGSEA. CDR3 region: CSVAGKLDYGYTF. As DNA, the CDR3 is TGCAGCGTTGCAGGAAAACTAGACTATGGCTACACCTTC.

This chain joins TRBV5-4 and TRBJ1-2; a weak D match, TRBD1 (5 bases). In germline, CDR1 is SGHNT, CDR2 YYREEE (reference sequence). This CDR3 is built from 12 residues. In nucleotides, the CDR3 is TGTGCGGGGTGGGGGTCCGGCTATGGCTACACCTTC. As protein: CAGWGSGYGYTF.

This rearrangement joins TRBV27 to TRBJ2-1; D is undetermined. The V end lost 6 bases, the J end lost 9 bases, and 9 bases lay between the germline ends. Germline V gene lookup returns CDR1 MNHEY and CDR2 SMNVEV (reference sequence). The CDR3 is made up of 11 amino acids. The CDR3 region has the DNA TGTGCCAGCAGAGGCGGTGGTGAGCAGTTCTTC. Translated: CASRGGGEQFF.

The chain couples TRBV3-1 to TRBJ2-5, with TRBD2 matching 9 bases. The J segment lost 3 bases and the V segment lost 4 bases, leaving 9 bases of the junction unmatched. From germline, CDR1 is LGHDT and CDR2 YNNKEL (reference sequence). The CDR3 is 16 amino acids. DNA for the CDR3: TGTGCCAGCAGCCGCGAAGCGCGCGGGGGGGAAGAGACCCAGTACTTC. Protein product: CASSREARGGEETQYF.

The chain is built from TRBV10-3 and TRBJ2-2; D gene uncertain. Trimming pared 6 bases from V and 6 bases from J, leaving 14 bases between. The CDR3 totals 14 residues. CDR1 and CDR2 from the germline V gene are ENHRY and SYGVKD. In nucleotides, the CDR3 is TGTGCCATCAGCGGTCCAATGTTAGCCGGGGAGCTGTTTTTT. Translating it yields CAISGPMLAGELFF.

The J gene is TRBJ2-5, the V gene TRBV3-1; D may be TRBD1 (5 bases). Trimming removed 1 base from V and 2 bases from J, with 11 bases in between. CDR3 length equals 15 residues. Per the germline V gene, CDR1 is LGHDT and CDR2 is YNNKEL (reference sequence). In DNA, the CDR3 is TGTGCCAGCAGCCAAGTGCAGGGATCACAAGAGACCCAGTACTTC. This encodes CASSQVQGSQETQYF.

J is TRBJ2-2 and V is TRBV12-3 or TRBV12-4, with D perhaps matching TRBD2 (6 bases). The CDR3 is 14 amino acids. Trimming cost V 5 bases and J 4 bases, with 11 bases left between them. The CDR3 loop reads CASSTGTFTGELFF. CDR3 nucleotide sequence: TGTGCCAGCAGTACCGGGACTTTCACCGGGGAGCTGTTTTTT.